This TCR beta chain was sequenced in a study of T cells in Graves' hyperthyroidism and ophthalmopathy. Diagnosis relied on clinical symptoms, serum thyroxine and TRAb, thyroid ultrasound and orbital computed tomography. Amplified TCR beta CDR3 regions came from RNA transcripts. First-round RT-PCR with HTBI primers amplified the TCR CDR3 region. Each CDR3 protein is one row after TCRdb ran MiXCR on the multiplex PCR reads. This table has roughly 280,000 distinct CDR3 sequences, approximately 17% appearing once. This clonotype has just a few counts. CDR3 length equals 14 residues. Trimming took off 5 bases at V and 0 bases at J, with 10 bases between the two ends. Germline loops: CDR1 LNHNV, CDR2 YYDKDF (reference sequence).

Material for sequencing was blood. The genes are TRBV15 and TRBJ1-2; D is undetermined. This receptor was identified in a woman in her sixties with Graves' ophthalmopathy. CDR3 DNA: TGTGCCACCAGCGTCACCGATTCTAACTATGGCTACACCTTC. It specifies CATSVTDSNYGYTF.